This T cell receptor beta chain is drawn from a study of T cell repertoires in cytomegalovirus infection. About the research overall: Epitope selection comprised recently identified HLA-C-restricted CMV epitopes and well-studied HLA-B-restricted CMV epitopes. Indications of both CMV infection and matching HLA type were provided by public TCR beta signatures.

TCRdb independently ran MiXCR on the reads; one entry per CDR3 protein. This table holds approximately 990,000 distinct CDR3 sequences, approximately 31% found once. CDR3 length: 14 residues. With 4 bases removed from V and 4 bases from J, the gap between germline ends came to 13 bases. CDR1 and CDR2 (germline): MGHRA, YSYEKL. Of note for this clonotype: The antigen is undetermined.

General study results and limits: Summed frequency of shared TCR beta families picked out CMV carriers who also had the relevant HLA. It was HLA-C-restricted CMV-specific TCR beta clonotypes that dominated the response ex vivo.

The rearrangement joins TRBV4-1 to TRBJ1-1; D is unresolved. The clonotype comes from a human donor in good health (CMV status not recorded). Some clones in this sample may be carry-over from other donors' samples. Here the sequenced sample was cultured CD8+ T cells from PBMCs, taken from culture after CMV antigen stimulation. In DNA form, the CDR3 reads TGCGCCAGCAGCCTAGGAAAGGGTTCCACTGAAGCTTTCTTT. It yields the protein CASSLGKGSTEAFF.